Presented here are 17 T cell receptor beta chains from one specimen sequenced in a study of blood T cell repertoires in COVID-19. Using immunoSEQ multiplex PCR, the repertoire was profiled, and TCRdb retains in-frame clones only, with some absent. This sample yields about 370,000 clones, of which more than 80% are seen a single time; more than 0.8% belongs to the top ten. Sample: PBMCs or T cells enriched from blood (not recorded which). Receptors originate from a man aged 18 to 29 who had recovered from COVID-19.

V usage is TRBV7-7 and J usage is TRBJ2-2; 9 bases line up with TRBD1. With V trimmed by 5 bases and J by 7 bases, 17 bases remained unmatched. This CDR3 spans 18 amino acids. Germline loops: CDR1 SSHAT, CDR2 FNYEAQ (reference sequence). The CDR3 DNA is TGTGCCAGCAGCCTAAACGACTGGGACAGGGATGGCAACGGGGAGCTGTTTTTT. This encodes CASSLNDWDRDGNGELFF.

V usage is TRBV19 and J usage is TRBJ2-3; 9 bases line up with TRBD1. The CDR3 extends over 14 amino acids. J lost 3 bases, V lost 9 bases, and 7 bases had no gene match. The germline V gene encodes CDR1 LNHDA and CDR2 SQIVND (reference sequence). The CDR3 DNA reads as TGTGCCAGCAAAGATGGGACAGGGACAGATACGCAGTATTTT. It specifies CASKDGTGTDTQYF.

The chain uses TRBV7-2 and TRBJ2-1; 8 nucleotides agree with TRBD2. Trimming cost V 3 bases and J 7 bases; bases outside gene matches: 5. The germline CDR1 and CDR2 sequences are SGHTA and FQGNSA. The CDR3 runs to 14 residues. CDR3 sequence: CASSFLAGGNEQFF. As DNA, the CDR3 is TGTGCCAGCAGCTTCCTAGCGGGTGGGAATGAGCAGTTCTTC.

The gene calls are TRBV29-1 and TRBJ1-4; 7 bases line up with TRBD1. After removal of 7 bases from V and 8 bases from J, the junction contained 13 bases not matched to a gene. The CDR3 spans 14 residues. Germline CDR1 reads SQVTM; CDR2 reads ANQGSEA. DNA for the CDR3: TGCAGCGCCTCCCAAGGGGGCCGGGGGGAAAAACTGTTTTTT. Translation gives CSASQGGRGEKLFF.

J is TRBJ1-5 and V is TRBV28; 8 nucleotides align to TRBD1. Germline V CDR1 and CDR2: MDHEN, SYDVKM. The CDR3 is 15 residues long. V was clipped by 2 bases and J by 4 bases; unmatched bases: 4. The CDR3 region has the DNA TGTGCCAGCAGTTTACCCGGACAGGGAAATCAGCCCCAGCATTTT. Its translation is CASSLPGQGNQPQHF.

The CDR3 region has the DNA TGTGCCAGCAGGTCCGGGACAGAACTTTATAGCAATCAGCCCCAGCATTTT. This encodes CASRSGTELYSNQPQHF. The V and J genes are TRBV7-2 and TRBJ1-5; 7 nucleotides line up with TRBD1. CDR3 length equals 17 residues. Unmatched junction bases numbered 11, after V lost 6 bases and J lost 0 bases. Germline CDR1 SGHTA, CDR2 FQGNSA.

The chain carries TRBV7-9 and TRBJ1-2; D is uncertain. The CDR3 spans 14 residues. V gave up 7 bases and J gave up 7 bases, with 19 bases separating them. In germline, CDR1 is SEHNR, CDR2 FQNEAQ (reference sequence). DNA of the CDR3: TGTGCCAGCAAACCTAACGGGGAGGGTGGTGGCTACACCTTC. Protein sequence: CASKPNGEGGGYTF.

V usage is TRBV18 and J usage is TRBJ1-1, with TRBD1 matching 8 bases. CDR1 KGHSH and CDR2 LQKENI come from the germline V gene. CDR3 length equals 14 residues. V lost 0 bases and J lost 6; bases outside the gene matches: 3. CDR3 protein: CASSPPRGRAEAFF. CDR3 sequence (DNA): TGTGCCAGCTCACCACCCAGGGGGCGTGCTGAAGCTTTCTTT.

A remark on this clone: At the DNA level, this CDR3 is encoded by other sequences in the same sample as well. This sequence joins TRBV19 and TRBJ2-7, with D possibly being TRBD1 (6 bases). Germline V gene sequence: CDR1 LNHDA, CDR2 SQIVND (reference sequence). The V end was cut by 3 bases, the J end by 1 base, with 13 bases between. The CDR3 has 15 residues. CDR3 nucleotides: TGTGCCAGTAGTATTGGGCAGGGGAGTTCCTACGAGCAGTACTTC. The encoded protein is CASSIGQGSSYEQYF.

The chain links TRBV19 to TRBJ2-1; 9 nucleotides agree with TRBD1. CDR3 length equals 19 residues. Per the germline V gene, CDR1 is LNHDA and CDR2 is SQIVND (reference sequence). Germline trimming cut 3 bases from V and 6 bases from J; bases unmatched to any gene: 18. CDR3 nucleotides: TGTGCCAGTAGTATGCCTCGGGGTTGGGGACAGGGAGTGGTCAATGAGCAGTTCTTC. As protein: CASSMPRGWGQGVVNEQFF.

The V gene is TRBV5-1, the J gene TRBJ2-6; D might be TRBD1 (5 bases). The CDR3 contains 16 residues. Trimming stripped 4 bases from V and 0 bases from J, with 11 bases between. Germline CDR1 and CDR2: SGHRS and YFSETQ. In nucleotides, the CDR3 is TGCGCCAGCAGCGTGACAGATTACTCTGGGGCCAACGTCCTGACTTTC. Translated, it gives CASSVTDYSGANVLTF.

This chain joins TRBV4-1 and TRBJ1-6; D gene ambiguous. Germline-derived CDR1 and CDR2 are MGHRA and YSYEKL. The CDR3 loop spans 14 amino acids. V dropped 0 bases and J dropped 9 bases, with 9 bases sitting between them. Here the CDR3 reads CASSQDREGSPLHF. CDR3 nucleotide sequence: TGCGCCAGCAGCCAAGATCGGGAGGGTTCACCCCTCCACTTT.

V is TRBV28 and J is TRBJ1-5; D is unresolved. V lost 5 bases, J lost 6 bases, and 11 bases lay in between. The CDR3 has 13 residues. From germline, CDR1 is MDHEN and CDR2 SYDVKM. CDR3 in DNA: TGTGCCAGCAGTCCCCAACTTGGTCAGCCCCAGCATTTT. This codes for CASSPQLGQPQHF.

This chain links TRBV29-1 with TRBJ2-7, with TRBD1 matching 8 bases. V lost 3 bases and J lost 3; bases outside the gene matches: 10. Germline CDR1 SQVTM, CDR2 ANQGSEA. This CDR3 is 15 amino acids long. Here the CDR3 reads CSVDMQGAGLYEQYF. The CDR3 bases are TGCAGCGTTGATATGCAGGGGGCTGGACTCTACGAGCAGTACTTC.

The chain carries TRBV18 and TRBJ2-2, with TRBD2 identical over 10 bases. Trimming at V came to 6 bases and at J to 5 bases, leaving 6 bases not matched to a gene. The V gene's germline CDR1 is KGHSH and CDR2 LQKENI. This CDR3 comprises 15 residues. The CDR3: CASSVLLAGTGELFF. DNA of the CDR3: TGTGCCAGCTCTGTTTTACTAGCGGGAACCGGGGAGCTGTTTTTT.

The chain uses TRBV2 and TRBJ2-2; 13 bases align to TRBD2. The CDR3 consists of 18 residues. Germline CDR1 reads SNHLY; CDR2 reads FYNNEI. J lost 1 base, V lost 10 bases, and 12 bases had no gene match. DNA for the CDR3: TGTGCCACCGCCGGACTAGCGGGGGCCTCCATGAACACCGGGGAGCTGTTTTTT. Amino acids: CATAGLAGASMNTGELFF.

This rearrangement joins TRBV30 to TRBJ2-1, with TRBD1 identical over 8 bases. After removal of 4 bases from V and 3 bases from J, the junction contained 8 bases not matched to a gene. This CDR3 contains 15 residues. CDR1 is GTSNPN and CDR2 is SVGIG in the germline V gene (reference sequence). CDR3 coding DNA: TGTGCCTGGAACCGAAAACAGGGGGTCTACAATGAGCAGTTCTTC. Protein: CAWNRKQGVYNEQFF.